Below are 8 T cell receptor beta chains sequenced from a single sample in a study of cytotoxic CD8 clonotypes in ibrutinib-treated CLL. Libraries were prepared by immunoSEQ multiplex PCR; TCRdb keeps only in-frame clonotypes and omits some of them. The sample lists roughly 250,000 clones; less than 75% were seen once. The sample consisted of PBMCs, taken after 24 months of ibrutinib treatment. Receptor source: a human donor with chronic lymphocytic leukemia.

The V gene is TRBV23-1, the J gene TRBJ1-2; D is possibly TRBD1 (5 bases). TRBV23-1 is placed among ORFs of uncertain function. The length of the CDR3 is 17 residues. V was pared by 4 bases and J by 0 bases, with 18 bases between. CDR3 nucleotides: TGCGCCAGCAGTCCGAACGGGGCGGTCCTAACTAACTATGGCTACACCTTC. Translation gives CASSPNGAVLTNYGYTF.

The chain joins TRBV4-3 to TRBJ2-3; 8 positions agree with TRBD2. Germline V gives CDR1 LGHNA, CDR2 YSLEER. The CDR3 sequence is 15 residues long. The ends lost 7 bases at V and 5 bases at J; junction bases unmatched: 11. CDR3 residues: CASNVGRGALDTQYF. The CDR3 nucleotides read TGCGCCAGCAACGTCGGGAGGGGGGCCCTAGATACGCAGTATTTT.

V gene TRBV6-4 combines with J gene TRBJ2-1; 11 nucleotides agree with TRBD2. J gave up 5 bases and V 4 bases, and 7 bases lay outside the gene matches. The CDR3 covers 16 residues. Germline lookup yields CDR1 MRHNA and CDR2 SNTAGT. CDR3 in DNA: TGTGCCAGCAGTGGATCGGCTAGCGGGGGGAACAATGAGCAGTTCTTC. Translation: CASSGSASGGNNEQFF.

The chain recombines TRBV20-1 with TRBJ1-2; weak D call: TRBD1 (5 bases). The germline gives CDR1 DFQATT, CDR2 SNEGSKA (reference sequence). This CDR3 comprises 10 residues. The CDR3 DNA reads TGCAGCGGGCGGGGGTATGGCTACACCTTC. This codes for CSGRGYGYTF.

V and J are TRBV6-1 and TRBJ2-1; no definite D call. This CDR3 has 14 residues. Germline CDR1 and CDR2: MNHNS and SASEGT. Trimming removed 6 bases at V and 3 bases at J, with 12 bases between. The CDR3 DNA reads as TGTGCCAGCAGCCCAAGGAAGTTCTACAATGAGCAGTTCTTC. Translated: CASSPRKFYNEQFF.

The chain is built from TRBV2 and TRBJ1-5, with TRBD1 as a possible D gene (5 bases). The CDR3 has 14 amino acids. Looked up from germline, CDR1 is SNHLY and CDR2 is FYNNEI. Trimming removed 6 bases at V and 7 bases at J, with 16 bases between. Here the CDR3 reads CASSVGGREQPQHF. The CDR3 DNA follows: TGTGCCAGCAGCGTTGGGGGAAGGGAGCAGCCCCAGCATTTT.

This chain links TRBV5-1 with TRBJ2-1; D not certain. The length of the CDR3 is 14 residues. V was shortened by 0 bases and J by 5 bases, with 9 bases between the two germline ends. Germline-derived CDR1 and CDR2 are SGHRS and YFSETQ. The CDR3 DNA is TGCGCCAGCAGCTTGGGGACCCCTAACAATGAGCAGTTCTTC. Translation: CASSLGTPNNEQFF.

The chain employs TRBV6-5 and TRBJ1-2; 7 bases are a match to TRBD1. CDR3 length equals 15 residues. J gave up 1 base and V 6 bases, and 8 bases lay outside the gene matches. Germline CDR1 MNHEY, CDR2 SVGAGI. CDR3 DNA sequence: TGTGCCAGCAGACGCGGGACAGATTATAACTATGGCTACACCTTC. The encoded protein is CASRRGTDYNYGYTF.